The 32 T cell receptor beta chains given below trace back to one sample, sequenced in a study of blood T cell repertoires in COVID-19. Method: immunoSEQ multiplex PCR; TCRdb's copy keeps in-frame clones and lacks some. Among 200,000 to 250,000 clones listed, around 84% were seen once. Input material: PBMCs or T cells enriched from blood (not recorded which). These receptors originate from a woman in her 40s who had recovered from COVID-19.

This chain connects TRBV7-6 to TRBJ2-3; 7 nucleotides align to TRBD2. The CDR3 covers 15 residues. The germline gives CDR1 SGHVS, CDR2 FNYEAQ. The V segment lost 5 bases and the J segment 1 base; nucleotides outside the gene matches: 6. CDR3 loop: CASSDSSGRTDTQYF. CDR3 in DNA: TGTGCCAGCAGCGATTCTAGCGGTCGCACAGATACGCAGTATTTT.

The chain uses TRBV12-3 or TRBV12-4 and TRBJ2-5; tentative D call: TRBD2 (5 bases). Between the trimmed V and J ends, which lost 6 bases and 5 bases, there was a span of 13 bases. The CDR3 is made up of 13 amino acids. The CDR3 sequence is CASSRGVRETQYF. The CDR3 nucleotides read TGTGCCAGCAGCCGGGGAGTTCGGGAGACCCAGTACTTC.

There are a few counts of this clone. The rearrangement uses TRBV28 and TRBJ2-5; a possible D gene is TRBD2 (5 bases). This CDR3 is built from 14 residues. From germline, CDR1 is MDHEN and CDR2 SYDVKM. The V gene lost 5 bases and the J gene lost 5 bases, with 15 bases spanning the gap. The CDR3 DNA is TGTGCCAGCAGTATACAAGGAGGCGGCGAGACCCAGTACTTC. Its translation: CASSIQGGGETQYF.

The chain uses TRBV27 and TRBJ2-7, with TRBD2 identical over 7 bases. The ends lost 6 bases at V and 0 bases at J; junction bases unmatched: 8. The length of the CDR3 is 15 residues. Germline V gene lookup returns CDR1 MNHEY and CDR2 SMNVEV (reference sequence). This CDR3 reads CASSRLARGSYEQYF. The CDR3 bases are TGTGCCAGCAGCCGACTAGCCCGTGGCTCCTACGAGCAGTACTTC.

The V gene is TRBV7-2, the J gene TRBJ2-3; possibly TRBD1 for D (5 bases). Germline lookup yields CDR1 SGHTA and CDR2 FQGNSA. The CDR3 consists of 15 residues. Trimming cost V 6 bases and J 5 bases, with 18 bases left between them. CDR3 loop: CASSPLGAVIDTQYF. The CDR3 region has the DNA TGTGCCAGCAGTCCCCTTGGGGCGGTCATAGATACGCAGTATTTT.

The chain carries TRBV6-2 or TRBV6-3 and TRBJ2-1, with D possibly TRBD2 on 5 matching bases. This CDR3 contains 13 residues. Germline V gene data show CDR1 as MNHEY and CDR2 as SVGEGT. V was trimmed by 2 bases and J by 4 bases, leaving 6 bases between them. Here the CDR3 reads CASSYGRYNEQFF. CDR3 nucleotides: TGTGCCAGCAGTTACGGGAGATACAATGAGCAGTTCTTC.

V is TRBV7-2 and J is TRBJ2-7, with D possibly matching TRBD2 (5 bases). Deletions cut 2 bases from V and 5 bases from J, with 13 bases between. The CDR3 spans 14 residues. CDR1 and CDR2 (germline): SGHTA, FQGNSA. The CDR3 loop reads CASSLSGGADEQYV. In DNA form, the CDR3 reads TGTGCCAGCAGCTTAAGCGGTGGCGCGGACGAGCAGTACGTC.

The chain combines TRBV3-1 (or the pseudogene TRBV3-2) with TRBJ1-3; the D is unclear. Trimming left V 5 bases short and J 0 bases short, with 8 bases between. Germline assignment: CDR1 LGHDT and CDR2 YNNKEL (reference sequence). The CDR3 is 14 amino acids. The CDR3 loop reads CASSDSASGNTIYF. The CDR3 DNA is TGTGCCAGCAGCGACTCAGCCTCTGGAAACACCATATATTTT.

The genes are TRBV18 and TRBJ2-1; 9 nucleotides match TRBD1. CDR3 size: 19 residues. Trimming cost V 3 bases and J 10 bases; bases outside gene matches: 22. Per germline, CDR1 KGHSH and CDR2 LQKENI. This CDR3 is CASSPGQGTEIAFLSEQFF. The CDR3 DNA sequence: TGTGCCAGCTCACCGGGACAGGGAACAGAAATAGCGTTTCTGTCGGAGCAGTTCTTC.

The chain combines TRBV3-1 (or the pseudogene TRBV3-2) with TRBJ2-3; D gene unclear. V was trimmed by 6 bases and J by 2 bases, leaving 9 bases between them. This CDR3 is built from 13 residues. Germline CDR1 is LGHDT and CDR2 is YNNKEL (reference sequence). CDR3 region: CASSFSFTDTQYF. The CDR3 region has the DNA TGTGCCAGCAGTTTTTCCTTCACAGATACGCAGTATTTT.

This clone was seen ten or more times. The chain couples TRBV27 to TRBJ1-6; 7 bases align to TRBD1. The germline V gene has CDR1 MNHEY and CDR2 SMNVEV (reference sequence). The CDR3 loop spans 15 amino acids. Trimming took 2 bases from V and 8 from J; bases not matched to a gene: 6. This CDR3 reads CASSLIGGGHSPLHF. CDR3 nucleotide sequence: TGTGCCAGCAGTTTAATAGGAGGGGGCCATTCACCCCTCCACTTT.

The chain is built from TRBV7-3 and TRBJ2-5, with 7 bases that match TRBD2. V lost 3 bases and J lost 5; bases outside the gene matches: 6. Germline CDR1 and CDR2: SGHTA and FQGTGA. The CDR3 sequence is 14 residues long. The CDR3 here is CASSFGLGRETQYF. CDR3 in DNA: TGTGCCAGCAGCTTCGGACTAGGGCGGGAGACCCAGTACTTC. The variable domain in full, completed from reference TRBV7-3 and TRBJ2-5, reads GAGVSQTPSNKVTEKGKYVELRCDPISGHTALYWYRQSLGQGPEFLIYFQGTGAADDSGLPNDRFFAVRPEGSVSTLKIQRTERGDSAVYLCASSFGLGRETQYFGPGTRLLVL.

This chain links TRBV7-9 with TRBJ1-4; D uncertain. CDR3 length: 13 residues. Germline CDR1 SEHNR, CDR2 FQNEAQ (reference sequence). V lost 5 bases to trimming and J lost 8 bases, with 12 bases between them. The CDR3 region has the DNA TGTGCCAGCAGCCGGGTAGTGGAAGAAAAACTGTTTTTT. This codes for CASSRVVEEKLFF.

V is TRBV27 and J is TRBJ2-7; D may be TRBD2 (5 bases). The CDR3 loop spans 15 amino acids. CDR1 MNHEY and CDR2 SMNVEV come from the germline V gene (reference sequence). With 2 bases removed from V and 0 bases from J, the gap between germline ends came to 11 bases. The CDR3 here is CASSLKRLSSYEQYF. CDR3 nucleotide sequence: TGTGCCAGCAGTTTAAAGCGGCTTAGCTCCTACGAGCAGTACTTC.

A word on this clone: Other DNA sequences in the same sample also yield this CDR3. This chain joins TRBV7-2 and TRBJ2-5; 7 positions match TRBD2. The CDR3 sequence is 15 residues long. The J segment lost 4 bases and the V segment lost 9 bases, leaving 14 bases of the junction unmatched. Germline CDR1 is SGHTA and CDR2 is FQGNSA. CDR3 bases: TGTGCCAGTAGGGATGGAGGGAGGGCGGCAGAGACCCAGTACTTC. As protein: CASRDGGRAAETQYF.

The chain uses TRBV2 and TRBJ1-1; tentative D call: TRBD1 (5 bases). CDR3 length equals 14 residues. Germline loops: CDR1 SNHLY, CDR2 FYNNEI. V gave up 10 bases and J gave up 4 bases, with 19 bases separating them. In DNA form, the CDR3 reads TGTGCCATTGGGGAAGCCCCAAGGGGCACTGAAGCTTTCTTT. This sequence encodes CAIGEAPRGTEAFF. The full variable domain, in which reference TRBV2 and TRBJ1-1 provide the parts outside the CDR3, is EPEVTQTPSHQVTQMGQEVILRCVPISNHLYFYWYRQILGQKVEFLVSFYNNEISEKSEIFDDQFSVERPDGSNFTLKIRSTKLEDSAMYFCAIGEAPRGTEAFFGQGTRLTVV.

The chain recombines TRBV4-1 with TRBJ2-3, with 7 bases that match TRBD1. CDR3 size: 16 residues. Germline lookup yields CDR1 MGHRA and CDR2 YSYEKL. Unmatched junction bases numbered 7, after V lost 1 base and J lost 3 bases. DNA of the CDR3: TGCGCCAGCAGCCAAGGACAGGGCGGAGGAACAGATACGCAGTATTTT. Translated, it gives CASSQGQGGGTDTQYF.

This rearrangement joins TRBV5-4 to TRBJ2-5; weak D call: TRBD2 (6 bases). The CDR3 is 18 residues long. V lost 4 bases, J lost 7 bases, and 29 bases lay in between. Looked up from germline, CDR1 is SGHNT and CDR2 is YYREEE (reference sequence). CDR3 in DNA: TGTGCCAGCAGCCCGGGGGACTCCCCACGTTGGCCCGAAGCGACCCAGTACTTC. It specifies CASSPGDSPRWPEATQYF.

V is TRBV24-1 and J is TRBJ2-5; maybe TRBD2 (6 bases). From germline, CDR1 is KGHDR and CDR2 SFDVKD. V dropped 9 bases and J dropped 5 bases, with 15 bases sitting between them. There are 13 residues in the CDR3. The CDR3 region has the DNA TGTGCCACCCGGGGGACTTGGGACGAGACCCAGTACTTC. Its protein product is CATRGTWDETQYF.

This clone was seen only once. CDR3 sequence reads: CASSVGAENSPLHF. The CDR3 coding sequence is TGTGCCAGCAGCGTAGGGGCCGAGAATTCACCCCTCCACTTT. The rearrangement uses TRBV9 and TRBJ1-6; D call uncertain. This CDR3 is built from 14 residues. Germline V lookup: CDR1 SGDLS, CDR2 YYNGEE. The ends were cut back, 0 bases at V and 7 bases at J, with 8 bases in the middle.

The CDR3 sequence is CSVDVGTDYNEQFF. The CDR3 DNA sequence: TGCAGCGTTGATGTTGGGACAGACTACAATGAGCAGTTCTTC. J is TRBJ2-1 and V is TRBV29-1; 7 bases are a match to TRBD1. The ends lost 3 bases at V and 3 bases at J; junction bases unmatched: 5. Germline V gene sequence: CDR1 SQVTM, CDR2 ANQGSEA. This CDR3 has 14 residues.

The CDR3 spells CASTIEGAGGYTF. CDR3 nucleotide sequence: TGTGCCAGCACCATCGAGGGGGCGGGTGGCTACACCTTC. The chain joins TRBV2 to TRBJ1-2, with TRBD1 matching over 7 bases. Germline loops: CDR1 SNHLY, CDR2 FYNNEI. The length of the CDR3 is 13 residues. J gave up 7 bases and V 7 bases, and 9 bases lay outside the gene matches.

The V and J genes are TRBV27 and TRBJ2-2; 10 bases line up with TRBD1. V was clipped by 7 bases and J by 6 bases; unmatched bases: 11. CDR1 and CDR2 (germline): MNHEY, SMNVEV (reference sequence). The CDR3 contains 16 residues. The CDR3 region is CASTHGDRGFAGELFF. Here the CDR3 DNA reads TGTGCCAGCACCCATGGGGACAGGGGTTTCGCCGGGGAGCTGTTTTTT.

J is TRBJ1-1 and V is TRBV6-2 or TRBV6-3; D gene unclear. Per the germline V gene, CDR1 is MNHEY and CDR2 is SVGEGT. The CDR3 length is 14 residues. V gave up 2 bases and J gave up 4 bases, with 11 bases separating them. In nucleotides, the CDR3 is TGTGCCAGCAGTTACGGTAGAAGTTCCACTGAAGCTTTCTTT. Translation gives CASSYGRSSTEAFF.

The V call is TRBV20-1, the J call TRBJ2-1, with D unresolved. CDR1 DFQATT and CDR2 SNEGSKA come from the germline V gene (reference sequence). V lost 5 bases and J 14 bases, leaving 16 bases between the germline ends. This CDR3 has 11 amino acids. CDR3 sequence reads: CSASKLMAEFF. DNA of the CDR3: TGCAGTGCTTCTAAGTTAATGGCGGAGTTCTTC.

The chain employs TRBV3-1 (or the pseudogene TRBV3-2) and TRBJ1-5, with D maybe TRBD1 (6 bases). Germline V lookup: CDR1 LGHDT, CDR2 YNNKEL (reference sequence). The CDR3 spans 14 residues. Trimming shortened V by 0 bases and J by 7 bases, and 10 bases separated the two germline ends. The CDR3: CASSQDTGRQPQHF. Written as DNA, the CDR3 is TGTGCCAGCAGCCAAGATACAGGGAGACAGCCCCAGCATTTT.

This chain links TRBV6-5 with TRBJ2-6; tentative D call: TRBD2 (6 bases). The CDR3 contains 15 residues. V lost 2 bases and J lost 3, with 8 bases in between. Germline assignment: CDR1 MNHEY and CDR2 SVGAGI. Written as DNA, the CDR3 is TGTGCCAGCAGTTACCGGGGAGGTGGGGCCAACGTCCTGACTTTC. Translated: CASSYRGGGANVLTF.

The rearrangement uses TRBV24-1 and TRBJ1-5, with D maybe TRBD1 (6 bases). This CDR3 is built from 17 residues. In germline, CDR1 is KGHDR, CDR2 SFDVKD. The V end was cut by 5 bases, the J end by 4 bases, with 20 bases between. CDR3 region: CATSAARGTPVNQPQHF. Written as DNA, the CDR3 is TGTGCCACCAGTGCCGCGAGAGGGACACCGGTTAATCAGCCCCAGCATTTT.

The chain uses TRBV5-1 and TRBJ2-2; D possibly corresponds to TRBD2 (6 bases). The V end was cut by 1 base, the J end by 1 base, with 8 bases between. CDR3 length: 15 amino acids. CDR1 SGHRS and CDR2 YFSETQ come from the germline V gene. DNA for the CDR3: TGCGCCAGCAGCTTGAGGCGGGAGAACACCGGGGAGCTGTTTTTT. Residues: CASSLRRENTGELFF.

The genes are TRBV2 and TRBJ2-7, with 11 nucleotides matching TRBD2. Trimming removed 10 bases from V and 7 bases from J; junction bases left unmatched: 12. CDR3 length: 14 residues. Germline-derived CDR1 and CDR2 are SNHLY and FYNNEI. The CDR3 here is CATSTSGVPSEQYV. CDR3 nucleotide sequence: TGTGCCACCTCGACTAGCGGGGTCCCCTCAGAGCAGTACGTC.

The chain recombines TRBV9 with TRBJ2-2, with D possibly TRBD2 on 6 matching bases. Germline V gene sequence: CDR1 SGDLS, CDR2 YYNGEE. Deletions cut 4 bases from V and 0 bases from J, with 13 bases between. The CDR3 has 16 residues. CDR3 DNA sequence: TGTGCCAGCAGCCTCGTTGGAGGGTCGAACACCGGGGAGCTGTTTTTT. The encoded protein is CASSLVGGSNTGELFF.

The V call is TRBV5-1, the J call TRBJ2-3; D may be TRBD2 (5 bases). The CDR3 consists of 16 residues. V dropped 0 bases and J dropped 0 bases, with 11 bases sitting between them. Germline CDR1 reads SGHRS; CDR2 reads YFSETQ. As DNA, the CDR3 is TGCGCCAGCAGCTTGGTTGCAGGCGGGAGCACAGATACGCAGTATTTT. This codes for CASSLVAGGSTDTQYF.